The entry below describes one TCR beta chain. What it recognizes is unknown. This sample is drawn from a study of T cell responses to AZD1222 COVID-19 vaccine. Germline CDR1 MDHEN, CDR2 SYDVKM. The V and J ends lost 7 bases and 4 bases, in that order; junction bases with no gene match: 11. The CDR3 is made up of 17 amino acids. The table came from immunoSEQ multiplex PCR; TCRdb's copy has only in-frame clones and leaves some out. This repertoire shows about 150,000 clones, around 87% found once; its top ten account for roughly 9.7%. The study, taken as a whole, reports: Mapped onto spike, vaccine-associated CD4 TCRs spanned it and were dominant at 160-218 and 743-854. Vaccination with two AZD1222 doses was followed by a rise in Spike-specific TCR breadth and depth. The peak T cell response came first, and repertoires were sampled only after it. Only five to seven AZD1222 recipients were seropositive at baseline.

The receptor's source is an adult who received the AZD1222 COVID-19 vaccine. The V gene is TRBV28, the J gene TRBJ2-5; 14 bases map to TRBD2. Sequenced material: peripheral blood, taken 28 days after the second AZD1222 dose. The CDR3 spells CASIDRRGLAGGETQYF. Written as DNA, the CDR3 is TGTGCCAGCATAGACAGGAGAGGACTAGCGGGAGGAGAGACCCAGTACTTC. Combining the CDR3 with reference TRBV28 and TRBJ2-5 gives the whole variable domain DVKVTQSSRYLVKRTGEKVFLECVQDMDHENMFWYRQDPGLGLRLIYFSYDVKMKEKGDIPEGYSVSREKKERFSLILESASTNQTSMYLCASIDRRGLAGGETQYFGPGTRLLVL.